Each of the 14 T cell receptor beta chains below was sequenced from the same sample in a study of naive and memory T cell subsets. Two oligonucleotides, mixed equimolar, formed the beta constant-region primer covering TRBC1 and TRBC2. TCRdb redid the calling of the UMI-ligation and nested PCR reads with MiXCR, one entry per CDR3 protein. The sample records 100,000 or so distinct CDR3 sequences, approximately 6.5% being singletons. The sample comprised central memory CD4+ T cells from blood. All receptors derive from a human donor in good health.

As DNA, the CDR3 is TGTGCCAGCAGCCAGGGGGTCGGTAATGAAAAACTGTTTTTT. Its protein is CASSQGVGNEKLFF. V and J are TRBV3-1 and TRBJ1-4, with D perhaps TRBD1 (5 bases). The CDR3 spans 14 residues. Trimming took off 3 bases at V and 4 bases at J, with 9 bases between the two ends. Germline-derived CDR1 and CDR2 are LGHDT and YNNKEL (reference sequence).

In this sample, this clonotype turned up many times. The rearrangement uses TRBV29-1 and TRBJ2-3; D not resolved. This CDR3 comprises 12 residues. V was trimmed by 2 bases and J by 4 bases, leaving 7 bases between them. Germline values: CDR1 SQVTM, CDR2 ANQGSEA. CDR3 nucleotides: TGCAGCGTTGAATGGGTCTCAGATACGCAGTATTTT. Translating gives CSVEWVSDTQYF.

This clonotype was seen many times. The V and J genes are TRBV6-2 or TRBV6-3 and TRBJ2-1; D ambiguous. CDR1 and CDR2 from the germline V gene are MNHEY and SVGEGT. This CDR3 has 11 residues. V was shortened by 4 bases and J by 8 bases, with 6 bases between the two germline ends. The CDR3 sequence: CASSSTYEQFF. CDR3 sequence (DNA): TGTGCCAGCAGTTCGACCTATGAGCAGTTCTTC.

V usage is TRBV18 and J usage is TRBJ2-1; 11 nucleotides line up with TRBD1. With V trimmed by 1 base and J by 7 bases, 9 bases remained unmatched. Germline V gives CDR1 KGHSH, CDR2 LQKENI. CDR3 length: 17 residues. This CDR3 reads CASSPRKGQGASNEQFF. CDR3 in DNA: TGTGCCAGCTCACCACGAAAAGGACAGGGGGCGAGTAATGAGCAGTTCTTC.

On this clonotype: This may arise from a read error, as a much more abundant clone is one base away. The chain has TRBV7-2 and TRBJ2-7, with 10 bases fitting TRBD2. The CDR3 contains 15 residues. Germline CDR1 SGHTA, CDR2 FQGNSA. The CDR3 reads CVSGGGTSSSYEQYF. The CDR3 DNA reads TGTGTCAGCGGGGGGGGCACGTCAAGCTCCTACGAGCAGTACTTC.

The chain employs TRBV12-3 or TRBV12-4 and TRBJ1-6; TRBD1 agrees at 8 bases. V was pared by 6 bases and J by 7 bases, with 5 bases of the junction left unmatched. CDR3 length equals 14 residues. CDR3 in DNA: TGTGCCAGCAGAGGACAGGGAGGGAATTCACCCCTCCACTTT. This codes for CASRGQGGNSPLHF.

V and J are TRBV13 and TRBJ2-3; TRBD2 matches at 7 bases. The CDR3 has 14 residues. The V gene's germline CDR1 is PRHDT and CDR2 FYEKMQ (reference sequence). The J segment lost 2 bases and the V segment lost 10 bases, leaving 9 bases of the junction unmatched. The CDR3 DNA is TGTGCCACCCGATCGCGGGGGAACACAGATACGCAGTATTTT. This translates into CATRSRGNTDTQYF. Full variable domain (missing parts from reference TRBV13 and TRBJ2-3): AAGVIQSPRHLIKEKRETATLKCYPIPRHDTVYWYQQGPGQDPQFLISFYEKMQSDKGSIPDRFSAQQFSDYHSELNMSSLELGDSALYFCATRSRGNTDTQYFGPGTRLTVL.

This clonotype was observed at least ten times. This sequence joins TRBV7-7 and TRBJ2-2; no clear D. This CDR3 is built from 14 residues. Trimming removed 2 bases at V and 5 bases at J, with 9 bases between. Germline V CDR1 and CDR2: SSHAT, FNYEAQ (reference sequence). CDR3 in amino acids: CASSLYSETGELFF. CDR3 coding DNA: TGTGCCAGCAGCTTATATTCAGAGACCGGGGAGCTGTTTTTT.

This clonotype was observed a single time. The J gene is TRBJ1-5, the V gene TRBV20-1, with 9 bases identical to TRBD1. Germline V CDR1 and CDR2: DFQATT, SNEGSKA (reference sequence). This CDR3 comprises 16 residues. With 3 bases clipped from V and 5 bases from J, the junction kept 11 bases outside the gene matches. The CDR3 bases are TGCAGTGCTAGGGGGCCCCTTCGGGACAGGGATCAGCCCCAGCATTTT. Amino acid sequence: CSARGPLRDRDQPQHF.

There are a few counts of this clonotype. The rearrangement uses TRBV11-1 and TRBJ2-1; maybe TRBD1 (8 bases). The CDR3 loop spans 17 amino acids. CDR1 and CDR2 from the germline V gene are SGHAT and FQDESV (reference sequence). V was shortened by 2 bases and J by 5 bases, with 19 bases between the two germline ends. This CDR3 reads CASSLRARTGGDNEQFF. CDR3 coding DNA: TGTGCCAGCAGCTTAAGGGCCCGTACAGGGGGGGACAATGAGCAGTTCTTC.

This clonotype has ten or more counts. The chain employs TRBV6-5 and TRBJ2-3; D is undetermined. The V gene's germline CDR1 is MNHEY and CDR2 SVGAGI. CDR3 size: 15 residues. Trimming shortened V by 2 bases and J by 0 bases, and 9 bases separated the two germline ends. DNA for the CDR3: TGTGCCAGCAGTTACGAGGCTAGAAGCACAGATACGCAGTATTTT. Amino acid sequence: CASSYEARSTDTQYF.

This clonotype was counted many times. The CDR3 loop reads CSASDDPDPEAFF. CDR3 sequence (DNA): TGCAGTGCTAGTGACGATCCGGACCCTGAAGCTTTCTTT. The rearrangement joins TRBV20-1 to TRBJ1-1; D is ambiguous. The ends were cut back, 3 bases at V and 6 bases at J, with 14 bases in the middle. Germline CDR1 and CDR2: DFQATT and SNEGSKA (reference sequence). The CDR3 length is 13 residues.

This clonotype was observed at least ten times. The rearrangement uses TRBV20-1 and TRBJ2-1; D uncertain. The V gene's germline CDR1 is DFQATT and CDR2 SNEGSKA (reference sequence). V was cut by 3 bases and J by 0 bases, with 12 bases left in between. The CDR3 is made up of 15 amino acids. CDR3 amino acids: CSASPRGISYNEQFF. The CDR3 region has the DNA TGCAGTGCTAGCCCAAGAGGTATCTCCTACAATGAGCAGTTCTTC.

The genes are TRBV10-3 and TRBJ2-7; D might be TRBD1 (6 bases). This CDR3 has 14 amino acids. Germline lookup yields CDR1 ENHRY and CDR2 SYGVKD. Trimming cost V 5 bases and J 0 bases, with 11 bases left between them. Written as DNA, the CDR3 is TGTGCCATCAGTCAGGCAGGGGCCTCCTACGAGCAGTACTTC. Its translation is CAISQAGASYEQYF.